The 19 T cell receptor beta chains presented below share a single source sample, sequenced in a study of T cells in Graves' hyperthyroidism and ophthalmopathy. TCR beta CDR3 region amplification was performed from RNA transcripts. In the first-round RT-PCR of the TCR CDR3, the HTBI primer set was used. TCRdb analysed the multiplex PCR reads with MiXCR anew, one entry per CDR3 protein. The table shows some 800,000 distinct CDR3 sequences, with 35% to 40% occurring only once. Sequenced: blood. The receptors shown here come from a man aged 18 to 35 with Graves' hyperthyroidism.

This clonotype was observed a handful of times. The genes are TRBV2 and TRBJ2-5, with 9 bases aligning to TRBD2. This CDR3 is built from 17 residues. The trim removed 2 bases at V and 4 bases at J, leaving 11 bases unmatched. The germline V gene has CDR1 SNHLY and CDR2 FYNNEI. The CDR3, as DNA: TGTGCCAGCAGTGAATTGGGACTAGCTTTTCTTCGAGAGACCCAGTACTTC. It codes for CASSELGLAFLRETQYF.

This clonotype has ten or more counts. This rearrangement joins TRBV7-2 to TRBJ2-7; 8 nucleotides match TRBD2. Per the germline V gene, CDR1 is SGHTA and CDR2 is FQGNSA. This CDR3 is built from 15 residues. Trimming at V came to 5 bases and at J to 0 bases, leaving 6 bases not matched to a gene. The CDR3 DNA follows: TGTGCCAGCAGCCCTAGGGGGACTAGCTCCTACGAGCAGTACTTC. This gives the protein CASSPRGTSSYEQYF.

This clonotype was picked up a small number of times. This chain links TRBV12-3 or TRBV12-4 with TRBJ1-3; TRBD1 matches at 8 bases. The CDR3 has 15 residues. After removal of 5 bases from V and 8 bases from J, the junction contained 11 bases not matched to a gene. The CDR3 coding sequence is TGTGCCAGCAGTCCCCCCGGGCAGGGGGCACACACCATATATTTT. It encodes CASSPPGQGAHTIYF.

The genes are TRBV5-1 and TRBJ2-3, with D unclear. The length of the CDR3 is 14 residues. Trimming shortened V by 3 bases and J by 2 bases, and 10 bases separated the two germline ends. Looked up from germline, CDR1 is SGHRS and CDR2 is YFSETQ. The CDR3 here is CASSSDQVTDTQYF. The CDR3 nucleotides are TGCGCCAGCAGCTCGGACCAAGTCACAGATACGCAGTATTTT.

This clonotype was counted at least ten times. The chain carries TRBV20-1 and TRBJ1-6; the D is unclear. Per the germline V gene, CDR1 is DFQATT and CDR2 is SNEGSKA (reference sequence). The V end was cut by 5 bases, the J end by 7 bases, with 12 bases between. This CDR3 is built from 13 residues. CDR3 nucleotides: TGCAGTGCTCAGGTGGGCCAAAATTCACCCCTCCACTTT. It specifies CSAQVGQNSPLHF.

This rearrangement joins TRBV5-1 to TRBJ2-6, with D perhaps TRBD1 or TRBD2 (6 bases each). V lost 4 bases, J lost 0 bases, and 11 bases lay in between. The CDR3 length is 16 residues. Per the germline V gene, CDR1 is SGHRS and CDR2 is YFSETQ. This CDR3 reads CASSVGGASGANVLTF. The CDR3 coding sequence is TGCGCCAGCAGCGTCGGGGGCGCCTCTGGGGCCAACGTCCTGACTTTC.

The rearrangement uses TRBV29-1 and TRBJ2-6, with 7 bases that match TRBD1. The CDR3 contains 15 residues. V lost 4 bases and J lost 4; bases outside the gene matches: 7. The V gene's germline CDR1 is SQVTM and CDR2 ANQGSEA. CDR3 nucleotide sequence: TGCAGCGTTGGCGACAGGGAGACCGGGGCCAACGTCCTGACTTTC. As protein: CSVGDRETGANVLTF.

This clonotype was picked up a small number of times. The chain links TRBV5-1 to TRBJ2-5; 8 bases map to TRBD1. J was trimmed by 5 bases and V by 5 bases; bases with no gene match: 14. Germline assignment: CDR1 SGHRS and CDR2 YFSETQ. The CDR3 is 16 amino acids. The chain's CDR3 is CASRDAGTGSGETQYF. The CDR3 DNA reads as TGCGCCAGCAGAGACGCCGGGACAGGCAGTGGGGAGACCCAGTACTTC. Filled out from reference TRBV5-1 and TRBJ2-5, the complete variable domain reads KAGVTQTPRYLIKTRGQQVTLSCSPISGHRSVSWYQQTPGQGLQFLFEYFSETQRNKGNFPGRFSGRQFSNSRSEMNVSTLELGDSALYLCASRDAGTGSGETQYFGPGTRLLVL.

This chain links TRBV19 with TRBJ2-7; 8 nucleotides line up with TRBD2. CDR3 length: 14 amino acids. Looked up from germline, CDR1 is LNHDA and CDR2 is SQIVND (reference sequence). Trimming removed 6 bases from V and 2 bases from J; junction bases left unmatched: 6. This CDR3 reads CASSPREGTYEQYF. In DNA form, the CDR3 reads TGTGCCAGTAGCCCTCGGGAGGGGACCTACGAGCAGTACTTC.

The V call is TRBV7-3, the J call TRBJ1-4; possible D gene TRBD1, 6 bases. Per germline, CDR1 SGHTA and CDR2 FQGTGA. Trimming left V 3 bases short and J 7 bases short, with 12 bases between. CDR3 length equals 14 residues. CDR3 sequence: CASSLEGGPEKLFF. The CDR3 DNA follows: TGTGCCAGCAGCTTGGAGGGGGGGCCTGAAAAACTGTTTTTT. Using reference TRBV7-3 and TRBJ1-4 for the parts outside the CDR3, the full variable domain is GAGVSQTPSNKVTEKGKYVELRCDPISGHTALYWYRQSLGQGPEFLIYFQGTGAADDSGLPNDRFFAVRPEGSVSTLKIQRTERGDSAVYLCASSLEGGPEKLFFGSGTQLSVL.

The chain employs TRBV12-3 or TRBV12-4 and TRBJ1-4, with D unclear. V lost 5 bases to trimming and J lost 3 bases, with 13 bases between them. The length of the CDR3 is 15 residues. This CDR3 is CASSPTRTSNEKLFF. The DNA of the CDR3 is TGTGCCAGCAGTCCCACCAGGACGTCTAATGAAAAACTGTTTTTT.

The rearrangement links TRBV4-1 to TRBJ2-7; 8 bases agree with TRBD2. The CDR3 sequence is 16 residues long. Germline V gene sequence: CDR1 MGHRA, CDR2 YSYEKL. Losses at the gene ends were 3 bases for V and 2 bases for J; bases not matched to a gene: 9. CDR3 region: CASSHETGLETYEQYF. The CDR3 DNA reads as TGCGCCAGCAGCCATGAGACGGGACTAGAGACCTACGAGCAGTACTTC.

This clonotype appeared many times. V is TRBV7-8 and J is TRBJ1-4; unclear D gene. CDR3 size: 12 residues. The V gene lost 5 bases and the J gene lost 6 bases, with 7 bases spanning the gap. Per germline, CDR1 SGHVS and CDR2 FQNEAQ. The CDR3 reads CASSPYDEKLFF. The CDR3 DNA reads as TGTGCCAGCAGCCCCTATGATGAAAAACTGTTTTTT.

Details on this clonotype: One end of the junction varies from germline; a read error may be responsible. The chain recombines TRBV10-3 with TRBJ2-7; tentatively, D is TRBD1 (6 bases). Germline V gene lookup returns CDR1 ENHRY and CDR2 SYGVKD. CDR3 length: 14 amino acids. For the CDR3, the DNA is TGTGCCAGCAGTTTCAGGGACACCCTTTACGAGCAGTACTTC. This gives the protein CASSFRDTLYEQYF.

The table lists this clonotype with many counts. This rearrangement joins TRBV9 to TRBJ2-5; D is ambiguous. Germline V lookup: CDR1 SGDLS, CDR2 YYNGEE. The CDR3 sequence is 14 residues long. V gave up 0 bases and J gave up 9 bases, with 15 bases separating them. The CDR3 protein is CASSVDGTPNSQYF. DNA of the CDR3: TGTGCCAGCAGCGTAGATGGTACGCCCAACTCCCAGTACTTC.

This clonotype appeared a single time. The chain carries TRBV7-2 and TRBJ2-7; TRBD2 matches at 7 bases. Trimming cost V 1 base and J 7 bases; bases outside gene matches: 7. The germline V gene encodes CDR1 SGHTA and CDR2 FQGNSA. This CDR3 spans 14 amino acids. CDR3 sequence reads: CASSLVSGVEEQYF. The CDR3 DNA reads as TGTGCCAGCAGCTTAGTCAGCGGGGTAGAGGAGCAGTACTTC.

Only one count was recorded for this clonotype. It may be a read error: a sequence one base away is much more abundant. The chain is built from TRBV19 and TRBJ1-1, with TRBD1 as a possible D gene (5 bases). CDR1 and CDR2 from the germline V gene are LNHDA and SQIVND (reference sequence). Trimming left V 5 bases short and J 4 bases short, with 14 bases between. The CDR3 runs to 14 residues. CDR3: CASSVAGSVTEAFF. CDR3 bases: TGTGCCAGTAGTGTGGCAGGGAGCGTCACTGAAGCTTTCTTT.

V usage is TRBV7-9 and J usage is TRBJ1-2; the D gene is possibly TRBD1 (5 bases). V was cut by 1 base and J by 4 bases, with 16 bases left in between. Germline V gene lookup returns CDR1 SEHNR and CDR2 FQNEAQ (reference sequence). The CDR3 consists of 16 residues. The CDR3 region is CASSLGGRGSTYGYTF. The CDR3 region has the DNA TGTGCCAGCAGCTTAGGGGGGAGGGGTTCAACCTATGGCTACACCTTC.

This clonotype appeared a single time. V usage is TRBV10-3 and J usage is TRBJ1-4, with 10 bases fitting TRBD1. This CDR3 comprises 12 residues. Germline assignment: CDR1 ENHRY and CDR2 SYGVKD. J lost 7 bases, V lost 10 bases, and 3 bases had no gene match. The CDR3 sequence is CATRDRGEKLFF. The DNA of the CDR3 is TGTGCCACCCGGGACAGGGGTGAAAAACTGTTTTTT.